Shown below are 10 T cell receptor beta chains from a single sample sequenced in a study of patients and donors after allogeneic stem cell transplantation. TCRdb reprocessed the RT-PCR reads with MiXCR, giving one entry per CDR3 protein. The sample records tens of thousands of distinct CDR3 sequences, about 6.5% being singletons. Sequencing was done on a sample of blood, either unsorted or a sorted T cell fraction (not recorded which). These receptors originate from a human donor who was either an allogeneic HSCT recipient or a stem cell or donor lymphocyte infusion donor (not recorded which). It is not recorded whose cells these are; they may come from a transplant donor.

V gene TRBV7-9 combines with J gene TRBJ2-4; 7 bases agree with TRBD1. The CDR3 has 16 amino acids. The germline gives CDR1 SEHNR, CDR2 FQNEAQ (reference sequence). Losses at the gene ends were 5 bases for V and 6 bases for J; bases not matched to a gene: 13. The CDR3 DNA is TGTGCCAGCAGCAAAGGCGGACAGGTCCCCACAAACATTCAGTACTTC. Amino acid sequence: CASSKGGQVPTNIQYF.

This clonotype occurred many times. This sequence joins TRBV5-1 and TRBJ2-3; D is perhaps TRBD1 (6 bases). The CDR3 is 15 residues long. Germline V gene lookup returns CDR1 SGHRS and CDR2 YFSETQ. Trimming removed 0 bases at V and 6 bases at J, with 14 bases between. The CDR3 sequence: CASSLATGRSDTQYF. Written as DNA, the CDR3 is TGCGCCAGCAGCTTGGCTACAGGGCGGTCTGATACGCAGTATTTT. Using reference TRBV5-1 and TRBJ2-3 for the parts outside the CDR3, the full variable domain is KAGVTQTPRYLIKTRGQQVTLSCSPISGHRSVSWYQQTPGQGLQFLFEYFSETQRNKGNFPGRFSGRQFSNSRSEMNVSTLELGDSALYLCASSLATGRSDTQYFGPGTRLTVL.

This clonotype was seen many times. CDR3 nucleotides: TGTGCCAGCAGTCTCCCCTCGGGACTAGCGGGATACAATGAGCAGTTCTTC. As protein: CASSLPSGLAGYNEQFF. This chain connects TRBV28 to TRBJ2-1; 13 nucleotides line up with TRBD2. CDR3 size: 17 residues. With V trimmed by 5 bases and J by 4 bases, 8 bases remained unmatched. The germline CDR1 and CDR2 sequences are MDHEN and SYDVKM.

This clonotype was seen ten or more times. The rearrangement uses TRBV29-1 and TRBJ2-1; 10 bases are shared with TRBD2. V lost 4 bases, J lost 4 bases, and 4 bases stayed unmatched. CDR1 is SQVTM, CDR2 ANQGSEA, per germline. This CDR3 comprises 14 residues. The CDR3 coding sequence is TGCAGCGTTGCAGCGGGAGGGAGATACAATGAGCAGTTCTTC. This translates into CSVAAGGRYNEQFF.

This clonotype was counted ten times or more. The chain employs TRBV6-1 and TRBJ1-5, with no clear D. The germline CDR1 and CDR2 sequences are MNHNS and SASEGT. The CDR3 is 16 amino acids. The germline V and J ends were trimmed by 1 base and 2 bases, with 12 bases remaining between them. The CDR3 coding sequence is TGTGCCAGCAGTGAAGGACAAGGGAGTGGCAATCAGCCCCAGCATTTT. It yields the protein CASSEGQGSGNQPQHF.

This clonotype was counted ten times or more. The chain employs TRBV9 and TRBJ2-4; D is undetermined. The CDR3 is 14 residues long. Germline V lookup: CDR1 SGDLS, CDR2 YYNGEE. Trimming shortened V by 0 bases and J by 11 bases, and 15 bases separated the two germline ends. The CDR3 DNA follows: TGTGCCAGCAGCGTAGACCAGTTCGACGGGCTTCAGTACTTC. It translates to CASSVDQFDGLQYF.

This clonotype was seen at least ten times. The J gene is TRBJ2-7, the V gene TRBV27, with TRBD1 matching over 8 bases. V was clipped by 6 bases and J by 0 bases; unmatched bases: 7. This CDR3 contains 15 residues. CDR1 MNHEY and CDR2 SMNVEV come from the germline V gene (reference sequence). CDR3 sequence reads: CASSSRGLSSYEQYF. In DNA form, the CDR3 reads TGTGCCAGCAGCTCCAGGGGGCTAAGCTCCTACGAGCAGTACTTC.

The J gene is TRBJ2-5, the V gene TRBV7-6, with D perhaps TRBD2 (6 bases). The CDR3 is 15 amino acids. CDR1 and CDR2 from the germline V gene are SGHVS and FNYEAQ. V was pared by 5 bases and J by 2 bases, with 15 bases between. As DNA, the CDR3 is TGTGCCAGCAGCGCCCCTTGGCGGGGTCAAGAGACCCAGTACTTC. It codes for CASSAPWRGQETQYF. The full variable domain, in which reference TRBV7-6 and TRBJ2-5 provide the parts outside the CDR3, is GAGVSQSPRYKVTKRGQDVALRCDPISGHVSLYWYRQALGQGPEFLTYFNYEAQQDKSGLPNDRFSAERPEGSISTLTIQRTEQRDSAMYRCASSAPWRGQETQYFGPGTRLLVL.

This clonotype has more than one count but fewer than ten. The V and J genes are TRBV29-1 and TRBJ2-7; 10 bases are a match to TRBD1. J gave up 2 bases and V 6 bases, and 7 bases lay outside the gene matches. The CDR3 extends over 14 amino acids. Germline V CDR1 and CDR2: SQVTM, ANQGSEA. CDR3 sequence: CSVARTGGPYEQYF. The CDR3 coding sequence is TGCAGCGTGGCCCGGACAGGGGGACCCTACGAGCAGTACTTC.

Many counts were recorded for this clonotype. The chain has TRBV29-1 and TRBJ1-1; 7 bases are shared with TRBD1. Germline V gene sequence: CDR1 SQVTM, CDR2 ANQGSEA. CDR3 length equals 12 residues. J gave up 8 bases and V 5 bases, and 8 bases lay outside the gene matches. CDR3 loop: CSVLTGRSEAFF. The CDR3 coding sequence is TGCAGCGTTTTGACAGGGCGGTCCGAAGCTTTCTTT.